This T cell receptor (beta chain) emerged from a study of blood T cell repertoires in COVID-19. Study-wide background: COVID-19 samples collected from the United States, Italy and Spain covered acute and convalescent phases. The cDNA or gDNA used as material had been derived from T cells, B-cell-depleted T cells, or PBMCs.

Methods used by the authors: Amplified reference gene primers provided the basis for estimating nucleated cell counts. Sequencing was performed with immunoSEQ multiplex PCR; in TCRdb, only in-frame clones are kept and a portion is missing. V, J and clone size are those of that table, while D and trimming were read from the DNA. The sample includes some 180,000 clones, approximately 84% of them seen just once. The CDR3 covers 14 residues. Trimming at V came to 6 bases and at J to 1 base, leaving 4 bases not matched to a gene. Germline V gene lookup returns CDR1 MNHEY and CDR2 SVGAGI. The V and J genes are TRBV6-5 and TRBJ1-1; TRBD1 aligns across 8 bases. The TCR sequence derives from a human donor in a cohort sampled during active COVID-19. Input material: peripheral blood. The CDR3 spells CASSHRGGNTEAFF. The CDR3 DNA reads TGTGCCAGCAGCCACAGGGGGGGGAACACTGAAGCTTTCTTT.